A selection of T cell receptor beta chains follows, all from one sample in a study of cytomegalovirus exposure and HLA in healthy donors. Here immunoSEQ multiplex PCR was the method, and the copy in TCRdb shows in-frame clones only, minus some. The table includes tens of thousands of clones, under 70% detected once. The specimen was PBMCs. These receptors originate from a woman in her 50s in good health and CMV-seropositive. Both conserved end residues are part of each CDR3. Each record gives: clone size, D gene, CDR3 length, J gene, V gene, CDR3 protein, CDR3 DNA. D genes are given only for firm matches. The size of a clone is reported for some rows only, either as once, few or many, or as a class for expanded clones.

abundance: NA
d_gene: NA
len: 16
j_gene: TRBJ2-7
v_gene: TRBV7-9
CDR3aa: CASSLSFGGRDYEQYF
CDR3nt: TGTGCCAGCAGCTTATCCTTCGGGGGGCGAGACTACGAGCAGTACTTC

abundance: NA
d_gene: TRBD1
len: 16
j_gene: TRBJ1-1
v_gene: TRBV5-1
CDR3aa: CASSLPRDRVNTEAFF
CDR3nt: TGCGCCAGCAGCTTACCCCGGGACAGGGTGAACACTGAAGCTTTCTTT

abundance: NA
d_gene: TRBD2
len: 15
j_gene: TRBJ2-1
v_gene: TRBV5-1
CDR3aa: CASSLSAGTYNEQFF
CDR3nt: TGCGCCAGCAGCCTCTCAGCGGGGACCTACAATGAGCAGTTCTTC

abundance: NA
d_gene: TRBD1
len: 16
j_gene: TRBJ1-2
v_gene: TRBV6-1
CDR3aa: CASSERPAGGNYGYTF
CDR3nt: TGTGCCAGCAGTGAACGACCGGCAGGGGGGAACTATGGCTACACCTTC

abundance: once
d_gene: TRBD2
len: 15
j_gene: TRBJ2-1
v_gene: TRBV7-9
CDR3aa: CASSLVAGGYNEQFF
CDR3nt: TGTGCCAGCAGCTTAGTGGCGGGGGGATACAATGAGCAGTTCTTC

abundance: few
d_gene: TRBD2
len: 16
j_gene: TRBJ2-1
v_gene: TRBV11-1
CDR3aa: CASSWTGGAGYNEQFF
CDR3nt: TGTGCCAGCAGCTGGACCGGGGGGGCAGGCTACAATGAGCAGTTCTTC

abundance: NA
d_gene: NA
len: 18
j_gene: TRBJ1-5
v_gene: TRBV4-1
CDR3aa: CASSQDYRVTYSNQPQHF
CDR3nt: TGCGCCAGCAGCCAAGATTACAGGGTCACCTATAGCAATCAGCCCCAGCATTTT

abundance: NA
d_gene: NA
len: 14
j_gene: TRBJ1-3
v_gene: TRBV28
CDR3aa: CASSPLPIGNTIYF
CDR3nt: TGTGCCAGCAGCCCTCTACCGATTGGAAACACCATATATTTT

abundance: NA
d_gene: NA
len: 13
j_gene: TRBJ1-1
v_gene: TRBV18
CDR3aa: CASSPRSGTEAFF
CDR3nt: TGTGCCAGCTCACCAAGAAGCGGAACTGAAGCTTTCTTT

abundance: NA
d_gene: NA
len: 14
j_gene: TRBJ2-1
v_gene: TRBV27
CDR3aa: CASSHSGPAGEQFF
CDR3nt: TGTGCCAGCAGTCACTCGGGCCCCGCGGGAGAGCAGTTCTTC

abundance: NA
d_gene: NA
len: 14
j_gene: TRBJ1-3
v_gene: TRBV6-6
CDR3aa: CASWKGQARNTIYF
CDR3nt: TGTGCCAGTTGGAAGGGGCAGGCAAGGAACACCATATATTTT

abundance: NA
d_gene: NA
len: 15
j_gene: TRBJ1-1
v_gene: TRBV2
CDR3aa: CASQKTGAMNTEAFF
CDR3nt: TGTGCCAGCCAGAAGACAGGAGCGATGAACACTGAAGCTTTCTTT

abundance: NA
d_gene: NA
len: 15
j_gene: TRBJ2-3
v_gene: TRBV29-1
CDR3aa: CSDFPGLATGDTQYF
CDR3nt: TGCAGCGACTTCCCGGGACTGGCGACGGGGGATACGCAGTATTTT

abundance: NA
d_gene: NA
len: 14
j_gene: TRBJ1-4
v_gene: TRBV7-9
CDR3aa: CASSSPDSNEKLFF
CDR3nt: TGTGCCAGCAGCTCACCGGACAGTAATGAAAAACTGTTTTTT

abundance: NA
d_gene: NA
len: 11
j_gene: TRBJ2-7
v_gene: TRBV6-1
CDR3aa: CASSEGPKQYF
CDR3nt: TGTGCCAGCAGTGAAGGTCCCAAGCAGTACTTC

abundance: NA
d_gene: NA
len: 15
j_gene: TRBJ2-5
v_gene: TRBV5-1
CDR3aa: CASSLWQNRQETQYF
CDR3nt: TGCGCCAGCAGCTTGTGGCAGAACCGACAAGAGACCCAGTACTTC

abundance: NA
d_gene: TRBD2
len: 18
j_gene: TRBJ2-3
v_gene: TRBV10-2
CDR3aa: CASSESPIRRGGTDTQYF
CDR3nt: TGCGCCAGCAGTGAGTCCCCTATTCGGCGGGGGGGCACAGATACGCAGTATTTT

abundance: NA
d_gene: NA
len: 16
j_gene: TRBJ1-6
v_gene: TRBV6-6
CDR3aa: CASRQNEGSYNSPLHF
CDR3nt: TGTGCCAGCAGACAGAACGAGGGATCCTATAATTCACCCCTCCACTTT

abundance: few
d_gene: TRBD1
len: 15
j_gene: TRBJ2-3
v_gene: TRBV7-2
CDR3aa: CASSPTGQGADTQYF
CDR3nt: TGTGCCAGCAGCCCAACGGGACAGGGAGCAGATACGCAGTATTTT

abundance: few
d_gene: TRBD2
len: 14
j_gene: TRBJ2-1
v_gene: TRBV2
CDR3aa: CASNTGGRLNEQFF
CDR3nt: TGTGCCAGCAATACGGGGGGGCGTCTCAATGAGCAGTTCTTC

abundance: NA
d_gene: NA
len: 13
j_gene: TRBJ1-4
v_gene: TRBV6-1
CDR3aa: CASRASTNEKLFF
CDR3nt: TGTGCCAGCAGGGCTTCAACTAATGAAAAACTGTTTTTT

abundance: NA
d_gene: NA
len: 13
j_gene: TRBJ2-5
v_gene: TRBV7-3
CDR3aa: CASSQTPHETQYF
CDR3nt: TGTGCCAGCAGTCAGACACCCCATGAGACCCAGTACTTC

abundance: few
d_gene: NA
len: 16
j_gene: TRBJ1-5
v_gene: TRBV10-3
CDR3aa: CAISESGGDSNQPQHF
CDR3nt: TGTGCCATCAGTGAGTCGGGGGGAGATAGCAATCAGCCCCAGCATTTT

abundance: NA
d_gene: TRBD2
len: 16
j_gene: TRBJ2-1
v_gene: TRBV5-1
CDR3aa: CASSGSLAGSYNEQFF
CDR3nt: TGCGCCAGCAGCGGTTCGTTAGCGGGGTCTTACAATGAGCAGTTCTTC

abundance: NA
d_gene: TRBD1
len: 12
j_gene: TRBJ1-3
v_gene: TRBV9
CDR3aa: CASSGQGYTIYF
CDR3nt: TGTGCCAGCAGCGGACAGGGATACACCATATATTTT

abundance: NA
d_gene: NA
len: 13
j_gene: TRBJ2-1
v_gene: TRBV4-2
CDR3aa: CASSQDLANEQFF
CDR3nt: TGTGCCAGCAGCCAAGATTTGGCCAATGAGCAGTTCTTC